Below are 32 T cell receptor beta chains sequenced from a single sample in a study of Ad26.COV2.S vaccination and SARS-CoV-2 variants. Libraries were prepared by immunoSEQ multiplex PCR; TCRdb keeps only in-frame clonotypes and omits some of them. The sample includes 300,000 to 350,000 clones, approximately 90% of them seen just once. Treatment: around 19 received Ad26.COV2.S at low or high dose, single or two shots; several received placebo; per-sample allocation not given. The samples were gathered on day 63 after the first injection of vaccine or placebo. The specimen comprised peripheral blood, sampled in a trial of Ad26.COV2.S vaccine versus placebo. The receptors here all came from a person between 18 and 59 years old who received the Ad26.COV2.S COVID-19 vaccine or a placebo.

CDR3 sequence: CASSVAKTATDTQYF. In DNA, the CDR3 is TGTGCCAGCAGCGTAGCTAAGACAGCCACAGATACGCAGTATTTT. The chain links TRBV7-3 to TRBJ2-3, with D tentatively TRBD1 (5 bases). The CDR3 is 15 residues long. V lost 5 bases to trimming and J lost 2 bases, with 14 bases between them. CDR1 is SGHTA and CDR2 is FQGTGA in the germline V gene. Using reference TRBV7-3 and TRBJ2-3 for the parts outside the CDR3, the full variable domain is GAGVSQTPSNKVTEKGKYVELRCDPISGHTALYWYRQSLGQGPEFLIYFQGTGAADDSGLPNDRFFAVRPEGSVSTLKIQRTERGDSAVYLCASSVAKTATDTQYFGPGTRLTVL.

The chain uses TRBV3-1 (or the pseudogene TRBV3-2) and TRBJ2-7; the D gene is possibly TRBD2 (5 bases). The V gene lost 4 bases and the J gene lost 0 bases, with 10 bases spanning the gap. The CDR3 length is 14 residues. Germline V gene sequence: CDR1 LGHDT, CDR2 YNNKEL (reference sequence). CDR3 sequence (DNA): TGTGCCAGCAGCCCTAGCCAGAGCTCCTACGAGCAGTACTTC. This gives the protein CASSPSQSSYEQYF.

J is TRBJ1-4 and V is TRBV30, with a possible D match to TRBD1 (6 bases). From germline, CDR1 is GTSNPN and CDR2 SVGIG (reference sequence). The CDR3 is 16 residues long. The V gene lost 2 bases and the J gene lost 2 bases, with 15 bases spanning the gap. The CDR3 nucleotides are TGTGCCTGGAGTCACACCGGGACACCCACTAATGAAAAACTGTTTTTT. Its protein is CAWSHTGTPTNEKLFF.

This rearrangement joins TRBV7-2 to TRBJ2-1; TRBD2 might be the D (6 bases). CDR1 and CDR2 from the germline V gene are SGHTA and FQGNSA. The CDR3 is 14 amino acids. The CDR3: CVSGLRSVYNEQFF. The CDR3 DNA reads as TGTGTTTCGGGACTCCGATCCGTCTACAATGAGCAGTTCTTC.

This clone was seen just once. This rearrangement joins TRBV5-4 to TRBJ1-1, with D possibly being TRBD1 (5 bases). V lost 0 bases and J lost 1, with 13 bases in between. Per germline, CDR1 SGHNT and CDR2 YYREEE (reference sequence). The CDR3 runs to 16 residues. CDR3 sequence: CASSLGGARANTEAFF. The CDR3 DNA is TGTGCCAGCAGCTTGGGGGGAGCCAGGGCGAACACTGAAGCTTTCTTT.

The chain joins TRBV9 to TRBJ1-1; 7 nucleotides match TRBD1. This CDR3 spans 13 amino acids. CDR1 and CDR2 from the germline V gene are SGDLS and YYNGEE. Trimming cost V 3 bases and J 7 bases; bases outside gene matches: 6. The CDR3: CASSDPGQNEAFF. CDR3 sequence (DNA): TGTGCCAGCAGCGACCCGGGACAGAATGAAGCTTTCTTT. The whole variable domain, filled in from reference TRBV9 and TRBJ1-1, reads DSGVTQTPKHLITATGQRVTLRCSPRSGDLSVYWYQQSLDQGLQFLIQYYNGEERAKGNILERFSAQQFPDLHSELNLSSLELGDSALYFCASSDPGQNEAFFGQGTRLTVV.

The rearrangement uses TRBV5-6 and TRBJ2-7; D remains unclear. The ends were cut back, 4 bases at V and 3 bases at J, with 8 bases in the middle. CDR3 length: 12 residues. Germline V gives CDR1 SGHDT, CDR2 YYEEEE. CDR3 nucleotides: TGTGCCAGCAGCCGTCCCGGCTACGAGCAGTACTTC. This encodes CASSRPGYEQYF.

The chain employs TRBV11-2 and TRBJ1-3; D remains ambiguous. V lost 2 bases to trimming and J lost 5 bases, with 10 bases between them. The germline V gene has CDR1 SGHAT and CDR2 FQNNGV. This CDR3 has 14 residues. The CDR3 protein is CASSLQVRRNTIYF. The CDR3 coding sequence is TGTGCCAGCAGCTTACAAGTCCGTCGAAACACCATATATTTT.

This sequence joins TRBV27 and TRBJ2-2; D possibly corresponds to TRBD2 (6 bases). The CDR3 contains 18 residues. Trimming left V 2 bases short and J 4 bases short, with 20 bases between. CDR1 and CDR2 (germline): MNHEY, SMNVEV (reference sequence). The CDR3 loop is CASSLIRDGRGGTGELFF. The CDR3, as DNA: TGTGCCAGCAGTTTAATTCGGGACGGCCGGGGAGGCACCGGGGAGCTGTTTTTT.

The V call is TRBV3-1 (or the pseudogene TRBV3-2), the J call TRBJ2-5, with TRBD1 identical over 7 bases. CDR3 length: 15 residues. Germline CDR1 is LGHDT and CDR2 is YNNKEL (reference sequence). V gave up 1 base and J gave up 4 bases; unmatched junction bases: 6. The CDR3 bases are TGTGCCAGCAGCCAAGTTAAGACAGGGCGAGAGACCCAGTACTTC. The encoded protein is CASSQVKTGRETQYF.

This clone turned up a few times. This chain connects TRBV7-9 to TRBJ1-1; no firm D call. The V and J ends lost 2 bases and 3 bases respectively, with 13 bases between them. The germline V gene encodes CDR1 SEHNR and CDR2 FQNEAQ (reference sequence). The CDR3 extends over 15 amino acids. The CDR3 region has the DNA TGTGCCAGCAGCTTATTTCAAGGGAGGGACACTGAAGCTTTCTTT. Protein sequence: CASSLFQGRDTEAFF.

CDR3: CATAKVGTDTQYF. The DNA of the CDR3 is TGTGCCACCGCGAAGGTCGGCACAGATACGCAGTATTTT. This chain joins TRBV24-1 and TRBJ2-3; D is ambiguous. V dropped 9 bases and J dropped 1 base, with 10 bases sitting between them. From germline, CDR1 is KGHDR and CDR2 SFDVKD. The CDR3 totals 13 residues.

The rearrangement links TRBV11-2 to TRBJ1-3; no reliable D call. Per the germline V gene, CDR1 is SGHAT and CDR2 is FQNNGV. V lost 5 bases, J lost 0 bases, and 8 bases lay in between. The CDR3 has 14 amino acids. The CDR3: CASSETGSGNTIYF. In DNA, the CDR3 is TGTGCCAGCAGCGAGACGGGCTCTGGAAACACCATATATTTT.

The chain uses TRBV30 and TRBJ2-3; D might be TRBD1 or TRBD2, each matching 5 bases. CDR1 and CDR2 (germline): GTSNPN, SVGIG (reference sequence). V was cut by 5 bases and J by 8 bases, with 11 bases left in between. There are 11 residues in the CDR3. This CDR3 reads CAWDSGTTQYF. The CDR3 coding sequence is TGTGCCTGGGACTCCGGGACTACGCAGTATTTT.

The rearrangement uses TRBV24-1 and TRBJ2-5; 10 bases match TRBD1. This CDR3 comprises 16 residues. Per the germline V gene, CDR1 is KGHDR and CDR2 is SFDVKD. V lost 5 bases and J lost 5; bases outside the gene matches: 10. The CDR3 here is CATSASGQGLGETQYF. The CDR3 nucleotides read TGTGCCACCAGTGCGTCGGGACAGGGGCTGGGTGAGACCCAGTACTTC.

The rearrangement links TRBV3-1 (or the pseudogene TRBV3-2) to TRBJ2-5; D unresolved. The V gene lost 0 bases and the J gene lost 2 bases, with 13 bases spanning the gap. This CDR3 comprises 16 residues. Per the germline V gene, CDR1 is LGHDT and CDR2 is YNNKEL (reference sequence). DNA of the CDR3: TGTGCCAGCAGCCAAGATCCTGGTACAGTTCAAGAGACCCAGTACTTC. The encoded protein is CASSQDPGTVQETQYF.

This clone appeared a single time. The chain recombines TRBV24-1 with TRBJ2-2, with 10 positions matching TRBD1. This CDR3 has 16 amino acids. The germline CDR1 and CDR2 sequences are KGHDR and SFDVKD. The ends lost 3 bases at V and 6 bases at J; junction bases unmatched: 6. CDR3 residues: CATSDAGTGDAGELFF. The CDR3 DNA sequence: TGTGCCACCAGTGATGCCGGGACAGGGGACGCCGGGGAGCTGTTTTTT.

The chain couples TRBV5-1 to TRBJ1-2; D perhaps matches TRBD1 (5 bases). CDR1 SGHRS and CDR2 YFSETQ come from the germline V gene. V was trimmed by 6 bases and J by 7 bases, leaving 19 bases between them. This CDR3 has 14 amino acids. The CDR3 here is CASTPDPTGRGYTF. The CDR3 nucleotides are TGCGCCAGCACGCCGGACCCTACAGGACGTGGCTACACCTTC. The variable domain in full, completed from reference TRBV5-1 and TRBJ1-2, reads KAGVTQTPRYLIKTRGQQVTLSCSPISGHRSVSWYQQTPGQGLQFLFEYFSETQRNKGNFPGRFSGRQFSNSRSEMNVSTLELGDSALYLCASTPDPTGRGYTFGSGTRLTVV.

This sequence joins TRBV10-3 and TRBJ1-1; a weak D match, TRBD1 (5 bases). V was shortened by 6 bases and J by 0 bases, with 11 bases between the two germline ends. The germline V gene has CDR1 ENHRY and CDR2 SYGVKD. The CDR3 covers 14 residues. CDR3 in amino acids: CAIRTGGMNTEAFF. CDR3 coding DNA: TGTGCCATCAGAACGGGGGGAATGAACACTGAAGCTTTCTTT.

This chain connects TRBV12-5 to TRBJ1-2; D is unresolved. Trimming shortened V by 0 bases and J by 6 bases, and 14 bases separated the two germline ends. Looked up from germline, CDR1 is LGHNT and CDR2 is FRNRAP. The CDR3 has 15 amino acids. CDR3 protein: CASGLVWQYSDGYTF. In nucleotides, the CDR3 is TGTGCTAGTGGTTTGGTATGGCAGTACTCCGATGGCTACACCTTC. Filled out from reference TRBV12-5 and TRBJ1-2, the complete variable domain reads DARVTQTPRHKVTEMGQEVTMRCQPILGHNTVFWYRQTMMQGLELLAYFRNRAPLDDSGMPKDRFSAEMPDATLATLKIQPSEPRDSAVYFCASGLVWQYSDGYTFGSGTRLTVV.

The chain couples TRBV4-2 to TRBJ2-5, with TRBD1 identical over 10 bases. Germline CDR1 reads LGHNA; CDR2 reads YNFKEQ. The CDR3 is 14 residues long. V trimming: 8 bases; J trimming: 5 bases; junction bases outside the gene matches: 8. DNA for the CDR3: TGTGCCAGCGGGGACAGGGGCGCTGGGGAGACCCAGTACTTC. This gives the protein CASGDRGAGETQYF.

The chain uses TRBV28 and TRBJ2-7; 8 bases match TRBD1. This CDR3 has 15 amino acids. Germline V CDR1 and CDR2: MDHEN, SYDVKM. V lost 2 bases to trimming and J lost 6 bases; unmatched junction nucleotides: 9. CDR3 nucleotides: TGTGCCAGCAGTTTACCGGACAGGGTCAGGCTCGAGCAGTACTTC. Its protein product is CASSLPDRVRLEQYF. Together with reference TRBV28 and TRBJ2-7, the CDR3 gives the full variable domain: DVKVTQSSRYLVKRTGEKVFLECVQDMDHENMFWYRQDPGLGLRLIYFSYDVKMKEKGDIPEGYSVSREKKERFSLILESASTNQTSMYLCASSLPDRVRLEQYFGPGTRLTVT.

The V and J genes are TRBV7-3 and TRBJ2-3; the match to TRBD2 covers 10 bases. Germline-derived CDR1 and CDR2 are SGHTA and FQGTGA. The CDR3 is 14 residues long. The V and J ends lost 6 bases and 5 bases, in that order; junction bases with no gene match: 5. CDR3 protein: CASRTLAGEDTQYF. CDR3 bases: TGTGCCAGCAGAACGCTAGCGGGAGAAGATACGCAGTATTTT.

V is TRBV11-3 and J is TRBJ2-1; the D call may be TRBD1 or TRBD2 (6 bases each). The CDR3 has 14 amino acids. The V gene's germline CDR1 is SGHNT and CDR2 YENEEA. Trimming pared 3 bases from V and 9 bases from J, leaving 15 bases between. The CDR3 loop reads CASSFGGQRAEQFF. CDR3 bases: TGTGCCAGCAGCTTCGGGGGCCAGAGGGCTGAGCAGTTCTTC.

The chain uses TRBV4-2 and TRBJ2-7, with 8 positions matching TRBD2. The CDR3 spans 16 residues. Germline assignment: CDR1 LGHNA and CDR2 YNFKEQ. The ends lost 3 bases at V and 4 bases at J; junction bases unmatched: 11. CDR3 loop: CASSQPQGSGSYEQYF. The CDR3 DNA follows: TGTGCCAGCAGCCAGCCTCAAGGAAGCGGGAGTTACGAGCAGTACTTC.

The V and J genes are TRBV18 and TRBJ1-3, with D possibly matching TRBD1 (5 bases). The germline CDR1 and CDR2 sequences are KGHSH and LQKENI. V was clipped by 5 bases and J by 0 bases, with 14 bases between them. CDR3 size: 16 residues. The chain's CDR3 is CASSAGTRSSGNTIYF. CDR3 DNA sequence: TGTGCCAGCTCAGCGGGGACGCGGAGCTCTGGAAACACCATATATTTT.

To note about this clone: Other DNA sequences of this sample code for an identical CDR3. The genes are TRBV12-3 or TRBV12-4 and TRBJ2-3; D not resolved. V dropped 5 bases and J dropped 5 bases, with 11 bases sitting between them. The CDR3 is 13 residues long. CDR3 in amino acids: CASSPRQRDTQYF. The CDR3 DNA sequence: TGTGCCAGCAGTCCGCGGCAGAGAGATACGCAGTATTTT.

This chain uses TRBV7-2 with TRBJ1-3; 7 bases agree with TRBD1. Losses at the gene ends were 5 bases for V and 0 bases for J; bases not matched to a gene: 7. The CDR3 sequence is 16 residues long. Germline V lookup: CDR1 SGHTA, CDR2 FQGNSA. The CDR3 region is CASSPQGQISGNTIYF. The DNA for the CDR3 is TGTGCCAGCAGCCCGCAGGGACAGATCTCTGGAAACACCATATATTTT.

V usage is TRBV3-1 (or the pseudogene TRBV3-2) and J usage is TRBJ1-2; no definite D call. V shed 0 bases and J shed 6 bases, with 11 bases lying between them. The germline V gene has CDR1 LGHDT and CDR2 YNNKEL (reference sequence). The CDR3 sequence is 14 residues long. The CDR3: CASSQDPLGNGYTF. The DNA of the CDR3 is TGTGCCAGCAGCCAAGATCCCCTGGGGAATGGCTACACCTTC.

The chain uses TRBV6-5 and TRBJ1-2; D gene uncertain. This CDR3 is 15 amino acids long. Germline CDR1 is MNHEY and CDR2 is SVGAGI. Trimming removed 0 bases from V and 8 bases from J, with 16 bases in between. CDR3 bases: TGTGCCAGCAGTTACTCGAACGGGCCCCGGGAGGGCTACACCTTC. Amino acids: CASSYSNGPREGYTF.

This clone appeared a single time. The chain is built from TRBV11-2 and TRBJ2-3; 11 bases agree with TRBD2. Germline CDR1 reads SGHAT; CDR2 reads FQNNGV. The CDR3 has 15 amino acids. Trimming at V came to 4 bases and at J to 2 bases, leaving 2 bases not matched to a gene. The CDR3 protein is CASSSGLAATDTQYF. Written as DNA, the CDR3 is TGTGCCAGCAGCTCGGGACTAGCGGCCACAGATACGCAGTATTTT.

This chain links TRBV7-2 with TRBJ2-3, with TRBD1 matching 11 bases. CDR3 length: 16 residues. V was clipped by 1 base and J by 6 bases; unmatched bases: 6. Germline CDR1 is SGHTA and CDR2 is FQGNSA. In nucleotides, the CDR3 is TGTGCCAGCAGCTTAGGGACAGGGGGCGCTAGGGATACGCAGTATTTT. Its translation: CASSLGTGGARDTQYF. The variable domain in full, with the rest retrieved from reference TRBV7-2 and TRBJ2-3, is GAGVSQSPSNKVTEKGKDVELRCDPISGHTALYWYRQSLGQGLEFLIYFQGNSAPDKSGLPSDRFSAERTGGSVSTLTIQRTQQEDSAVYLCASSLGTGGARDTQYFGPGTRLTVL.